This T cell receptor (beta chain) was profiled in a study of blood T cell repertoires in COVID-19 (dated by TCRdb to about 2020). Some background on the complete study: Collaborator samples came from the United States, Italy and Spain and covered acute and convalescent phases of COVID-19. The prospective study material was composed of cDNA or gDNA derived from T cells, B-cell-depleted T cells, or PBMCs. Subjects who had been exposed to COVID-19, were actively infected with it, or had recovered from it provided the deeply sampled blood TCRbeta repertoires that made up the dataset. A freely available public database, intended as a resource for researchers studying the immune response to SARS-CoV-2, is where the repertoires were released. The samples were drawn from two sources: the first 160 participants of the ongoing ImmuneRACE study, and 1,200 or so subjects contributed by 6 global collaborators. Sample metadata almost always included a de-identified subject ID, COVID-19 status, age in years and sex. Where available, HLA class I and class II types were obtained from metadata supplied by the sample provider rather than from assay-based typing. What the research found in general, with its limitations: The amount of clinical and demographic metadata varied by source and participant and was provided uncurated.

Concerning this clone itself: Its specific antigen is unknown. The record has no base qualities; no much larger clone is one base away.

TCRbeta CDR3 regions were amplified from genomic DNA using the immunoSEQ Assay, a bias-controlled multiplex PCR. The paper's data handling went like this. Nucleated cell counts per sample were estimated from amplification of reference gene primers within the assay. Sequence reads were collapsed and filtered to measure the absolute abundance of every unique TCRbeta CDR3 rearrangement. For each sample, productive Simpson clonality was calculated by taking the square root of Simpson's diversity index across productive rearrangements. What TCRdb holds here is the immuneACCESS table cut down to in-frame rearrangements. Part of the clones is not present; checked against another copy, under half of the missing clones reflect an unresolved V gene, and the others are unexplained. The V and J calls and clone size were taken over from that table, and D and trimming were inferred from the DNA. The sample table lists 150,000 to 200,000 clones, about 86% of them with a count of one. 8% to 10% of the sample goes to the ten largest clones.

Whole blood was collected in K2EDTA tubes by collaborating institutions according to the institutions' own protocols. Collaborator samples were shipped for TCRbeta analysis as frozen whole blood, isolated PBMCs, or DNA extracted from either sample type. The source material was peripheral blood. The source of this sequence is a man aged 60 to 75 with acute or convalescent COVID-19.

The CDR3 has the sequence CASSYSIDRNQPQHF. The DNA sequence is given as TGTGCCAGCAGTTACTCGATCGACAGGAATCAGCCCCAGCATTTT. The chain is assembled from TRBV6-5 and TRBJ1-5, with TRBD1 perhaps the D gene, on 6 matching bases. The CDR3, from cysteine to phenylalanine, totals 15 residues. The entry retains the CDR3 DNA only, 45 bases that are in frame from base 1. Per the germline V gene, MNHEY is the CDR1 and SVGAGI is the CDR2. V loses 0 bases, J loses 4 bases, and the germline ends lie 10 bases apart.